The source of this TCR beta chain is a study of beta chain features in type 1 diabetes. Study context: Healthy donors and patients had similar age, gender and cell yields.

V lost 3 bases and J lost 5; bases outside the gene matches: 11. CDR1 and CDR2 (germline): LGHNA, YSLEER. The CDR3 totals 16 residues. Study-level results: Among all four CD4+ subsets, Type 1 diabetes patients had TCRB CDR3s that were moderately but significantly shorter.

Reverse transcription of all isolated RNA meant that expressed TCRB transcripts were sequenced. Profiling relied on immunoSEQ multiplex PCR, and the TCRdb table lists in-frame clones only, not all of them. The sample shows about 360,000 clones, roughly 12% of them seen only once. In this sample, this clone turned up a few times. Its antigen remains unknown. The source is a young man in good health. Sequencing was done on a sample of naive CD4+ T cells from blood. The chain employs TRBV4-3 and TRBJ1-1, with 8 bases lining up with TRBD1. The chain's CDR3 is CASSQKTTGVWTEAFF. CDR3 nucleotide sequence: TGCGCCAGCAGCCAGAAAACGACAGGGGTATGGACTGAAGCTTTCTTT.